This T cell receptor beta chain was found in a study of cytomegalovirus exposure and HLA in healthy donors. Germline CDR1 reads KGHSH; CDR2 reads LQKENI. The CDR3 covers 16 residues. The V segment lost 2 bases and the J segment 7 bases; nucleotides outside the gene matches: 7. The study, taken as a whole, reports: Most TCR sequences showed up rarely, but some public TCRs showed up in many donors.

Some clones are missing from TCRdb's copy, which holds only in-frame ones; the method was immunoSEQ multiplex PCR. The sample holds some 150,000 clones; around nine tenths are singletons and the top ten take over 3%. Worth noting for this clone: The antigen is unknown.

The receptor was isolated from a woman aged 18-35 years in good health and CMV-seropositive. This chain joins TRBV18 and TRBJ2-1; the match to TRBD2 covers 11 bases. The material sequenced was PBMCs. The CDR3 nucleotides read TGTGCCAGCTCACCAAGACTAGCGGGAACTGCAAATGAGCAGTTCTTC. Translated, it gives CASSPRLAGTANEQFF.